Each of the 14 T cell receptor beta chains below was sequenced from the same sample in a study of T cell repertoires in cytomegalovirus infection. TCRdb reprocessed the reads via MiXCR and lists one record per CDR3 protein. In the table there are roughly 300,000 distinct CDR3 sequences, 20% to 30% of which are singletons. Sequenced: PBMCs. These receptors all come from a human donor in good health (CMV status not recorded). Some clones in this sample may be carry-over from other donors' samples.

This rearrangement joins TRBV28 to TRBJ1-6; D remains unclear. Trimming shortened V by 11 bases and J by 11 bases, and 16 bases separated the two germline ends. The CDR3 loop spans 12 amino acids. Per germline, CDR1 MDHEN and CDR2 SYDVKM. CDR3 bases: TGTGCCTCTGAGGGTCCCAGCACACCCCTCCACTTT. Translating gives CASEGPSTPLHF. Together with reference TRBV28 and TRBJ1-6, the CDR3 gives the full variable domain: DVKVTQSSRYLVKRTGEKVFLECVQDMDHENMFWYRQDPGLGLRLIYFSYDVKMKEKGDIPEGYSVSREKKERFSLILESASTNQTSMYLCASEGPSTPLHFGNGTRLTVT.

A single count supports this clonotype. This chain uses TRBV20-1 with TRBJ2-4; possibly TRBD2 for D (5 bases). Trimming took 3 bases from V and 10 from J, leaving 7 bases between them. CDR3 size: 10 residues. CDR1 and CDR2 from the germline V gene are DFQATT and SNEGSKA (reference sequence). As DNA, the CDR3 is TGCAGTGCTAGTCGGGGAATTCAGTACTTC. This codes for CSASRGIQYF.

The V call is TRBV11-2, the J call TRBJ2-7; TRBD1 matches 7 bases. Germline CDR1 and CDR2: SGHAT and FQNNGV. With 1 base clipped from V and 5 bases from J, the junction kept 8 bases outside the gene matches. This CDR3 comprises 15 residues. DNA for the CDR3: TGTGCCAGCAGCTTAGGTTACAGGGGTGGTCACGAGCAGTACTTC. Translating gives CASSLGYRGGHEQYF. Together with reference TRBV11-2 and TRBJ2-7, the CDR3 gives the full variable domain: EAGVAQSPRYKIIEKRQSVAFWCNPISGHATLYWYQQILGQGPKLLIQFQNNGVVDDSQLPKDRFSAERLKGVDSTLKIQPAKLEDSAVYLCASSLGYRGGHEQYFGPGTRLTVT.

The rearrangement joins TRBV12-3 or TRBV12-4 to TRBJ2-1; D gene uncertain. V lost 4 bases and J lost 3, with 13 bases in between. This CDR3 is 15 amino acids long. As DNA, the CDR3 is TGTGCCAGCAGTTCCTCTCGCGGAATCTACAATGAGCAGTTCTTC. Its translation: CASSSSRGIYNEQFF.

This clonotype was found a few times. This sequence joins TRBV12-3 or TRBV12-4 and TRBJ2-7; 11 bases are a match to TRBD2. There are 16 residues in the CDR3. With 4 bases clipped from V and 0 bases from J, the junction kept 5 bases outside the gene matches. The CDR3 bases are TGTGCCAGCAGTTACCGACTAGCGGGGTTCTCCTACGAGCAGTACTTC. Protein sequence: CASSYRLAGFSYEQYF.

Of note for this clonotype: Since the CDR3 does not end with the conserved phenylalanine or tryptophan, this likely comes from a read error. This chain uses TRBV5-1 with TRBJ2-1, with no clear D. CDR3 length: 13 amino acids. Germline V gives CDR1 SGHRS, CDR2 YFSETQ. Trimming took off 4 bases at V and 5 bases at J, with 10 bases between the two ends. This CDR3 is CASSTQPNNEQFL. For the CDR3, the DNA is TGCGCCAGCAGCACACAACCCAACAATGAGCAGTTCTTA.

The chain combines TRBV19 with TRBJ2-1, with 8 bases fitting TRBD2. CDR1 is LNHDA and CDR2 is SQIVND in the germline V gene (reference sequence). The ends lost 3 bases at V and 3 bases at J; junction bases unmatched: 7. The CDR3 contains 16 residues. Written as DNA, the CDR3 is TGTGCCAGTAGTATCCTACGGGGGGGAAACTACAATGAGCAGTTCTTC. Translated, it gives CASSILRGGNYNEQFF.

The gene calls are TRBV7-2 and TRBJ2-3; tentative D call: TRBD2 (5 bases). This CDR3 comprises 16 residues. Germline V gives CDR1 SGHTA, CDR2 FQGNSA. Deletions cut 3 bases from V and 0 bases from J, with 13 bases between. In DNA, the CDR3 is TGTGCCAGCAGCTTGGAGGTCCTAGGTAGCACAGATACGCAGTATTTT. Translated: CASSLEVLGSTDTQYF. The complete variable domain, with remaining parts taken from reference TRBV7-2 and TRBJ2-3, reads GAGVSQSPSNKVTEKGKDVELRCDPISGHTALYWYRQSLGQGLEFLIYFQGNSAPDKSGLPSDRFSAERTGGSVSTLTIQRTQQEDSAVYLCASSLEVLGSTDTQYFGPGTRLTVL.

The chain has TRBV20-1 and TRBJ1-5; D not resolved. Looked up from germline, CDR1 is DFQATT and CDR2 is SNEGSKA (reference sequence). V lost 3 bases and J 5 bases, leaving 11 bases between the germline ends. CDR3 length: 13 amino acids. The CDR3 DNA is TGCAGTGCTAGCAGACCTGGGGATCAGCCCCAGCATTTT. It yields the protein CSASRPGDQPQHF.

This clonotype was seen a handful of times. This rearrangement joins TRBV6-2 or TRBV6-3 to TRBJ1-6; D might be TRBD1 (5 bases). This CDR3 has 13 residues. Germline V gene data show CDR1 as MNHEY and CDR2 as SVGEGT. Trimming removed 11 bases at V and 11 bases at J, with 19 bases between. The CDR3 reads CAGAPTETTPLHF. In DNA, the CDR3 is TGTGCCGGGGCTCCGACCGAAACAACACCCCTCCACTTT.

This clonotype appeared many times. This chain uses TRBV7-8 with TRBJ1-2, with D perhaps TRBD1 (5 bases). Trimming took off 7 bases at V and 2 bases at J, with 11 bases between the two ends. From germline, CDR1 is SGHVS and CDR2 FQNEAQ. The CDR3 has 13 residues. The DNA for the CDR3 is TGTGCCAGCACAGGACAAGTGAACTATGGCTACACCTTC. This gives the protein CASTGQVNYGYTF. The full variable domain, with the rest looked up from reference TRBV7-8 and TRBJ1-2, is GAGVSQSPRYKVAKRGQDVALRCDPISGHVSLFWYQQALGQGPEFLTYFQNEAQLDKSGLPSDRFFAERPEGSVSTLKIQRTQQEDSAVYLCASTGQVNYGYTFGSGTRLTVV.

This chain uses TRBV29-1 with TRBJ1-1; D unclear. Deletions cut 4 bases from V and 9 bases from J, with 12 bases between. CDR1 and CDR2 from the germline V gene are SQVTM and ANQGSEA. The CDR3 is made up of 11 amino acids. The CDR3 protein is CSVAPRTQAFF. Written as DNA, the CDR3 is TGCAGCGTTGCGCCTCGAACCCAAGCTTTCTTT. Variable domain in full (rest from reference TRBV29-1 and TRBJ1-1): SAVISQKPSRDICQRGTSLTIQCQVDSQVTMMFWYRQQPGQSLTLIATANQGSEATYESGFVIDKFPISRPNLTFSTLTVSNMSPEDSSIYLCSVAPRTQAFFGQGTRLTVV.

This clonotype was seen many times. The chain has TRBV7-2 and TRBJ2-3; 10 positions match TRBD2. The CDR3 is 17 residues long. Germline values: CDR1 SGHTA, CDR2 FQGNSA. V was clipped by 5 bases and J by 1 base; unmatched bases: 9. The CDR3, as DNA: TGTGCCAGCAGCCGGCCCTCCGGGACTAGCGGCACAGATACGCAGTATTTT. Its translation is CASSRPSGTSGTDTQYF.

The genes are TRBV20-1 and TRBJ2-3; TRBD2 might be the D (5 bases). V dropped 4 bases and J dropped 2 bases, with 13 bases sitting between them. Germline loops: CDR1 DFQATT, CDR2 SNEGSKA (reference sequence). The CDR3 runs to 14 residues. Here the CDR3 DNA reads TGCAGTGCTATTCCGGGAAAAACCACAGATACGCAGTATTTT. Translating it yields CSAIPGKTTDTQYF.